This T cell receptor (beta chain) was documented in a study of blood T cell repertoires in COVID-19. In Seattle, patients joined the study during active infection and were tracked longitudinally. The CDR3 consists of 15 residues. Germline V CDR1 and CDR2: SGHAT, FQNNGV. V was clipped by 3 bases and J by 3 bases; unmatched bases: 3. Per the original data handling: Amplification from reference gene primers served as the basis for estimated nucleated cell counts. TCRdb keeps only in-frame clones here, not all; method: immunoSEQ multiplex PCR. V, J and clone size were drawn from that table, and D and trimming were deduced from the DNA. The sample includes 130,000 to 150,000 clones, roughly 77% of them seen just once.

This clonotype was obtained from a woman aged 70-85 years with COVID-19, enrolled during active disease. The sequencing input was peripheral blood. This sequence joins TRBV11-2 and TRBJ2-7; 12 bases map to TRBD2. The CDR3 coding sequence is TGTGCCAGCAGCTTTGGACTAGCGGGGTACTACGAGCAGTACTTC. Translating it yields CASSFGLAGYYEQYF. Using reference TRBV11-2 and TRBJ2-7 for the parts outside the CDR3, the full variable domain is EAGVAQSPRYKIIEKRQSVAFWCNPISGHATLYWYQQILGQGPKLLIQFQNNGVVDDSQLPKDRFSAERLKGVDSTLKIQPAKLEDSAVYLCASSFGLAGYYEQYFGPGTRLTVT.